This TCR beta chain emerged from a study of control samples from healthy donors and cancer patients. This table comes from immunoSEQ multiplex PCR, and its TCRdb copy is limited to in-frame clones, with some not included. Here the sample spans approximately 87,000 clones, over 85% being singletons. Per the germline V gene, CDR1 is SGHRS and CDR2 is YFSETQ. The CDR3 is made up of 16 amino acids. The V end was cut by 4 bases, the J end by 3 bases, with 17 bases between. The specimen was PBMCs. This receptor was taken from a woman aged 35 to 49 with lung cancer. The chain links TRBV5-1 to TRBJ1-3; D call uncertain. The CDR3 protein is CASSPIAPEGGNTIYF. CDR3 bases: TGCGCCAGCAGCCCCATAGCCCCGGAGGGTGGAAACACCATATATTTT.